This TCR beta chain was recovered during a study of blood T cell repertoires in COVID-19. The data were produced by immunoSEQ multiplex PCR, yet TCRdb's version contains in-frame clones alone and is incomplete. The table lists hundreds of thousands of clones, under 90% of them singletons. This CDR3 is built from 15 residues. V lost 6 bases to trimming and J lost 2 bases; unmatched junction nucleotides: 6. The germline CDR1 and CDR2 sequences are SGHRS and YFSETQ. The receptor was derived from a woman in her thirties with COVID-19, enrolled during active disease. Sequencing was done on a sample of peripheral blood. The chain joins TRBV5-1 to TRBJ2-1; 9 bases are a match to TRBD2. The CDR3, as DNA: TGCGCCAGCACAAGCGGGGGGCGGCCCTACAATGAGCAGTTCTTC. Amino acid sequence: CASTSGGRPYNEQFF. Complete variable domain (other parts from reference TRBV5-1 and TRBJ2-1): KAGVTQTPRYLIKTRGQQVTLSCSPISGHRSVSWYQQTPGQGLQFLFEYFSETQRNKGNFPGRFSGRQFSNSRSEMNVSTLELGDSALYLCASTSGGRPYNEQFFGPGTRLTVL.